This TCR beta chain appears in the sequencing data of a study of T cell responses to AZD1222 COVID-19 vaccine. The study's findings and limits: Females made up more of the donors, who were largely white British, and clonal diversity may have come out too low.

Regarding this clone: What it binds is unknown.

Pooling covered second doses at about 4 or about 12 weeks. The table came from immunoSEQ multiplex PCR; TCRdb's copy has only in-frame clones and leaves some out. The table shows more than 150,000 clones, with 90% occurring only once. The sequencing here drew on peripheral blood, taken 28 days after the second AZD1222 dose. This sequence originates from an adult who received the AZD1222 COVID-19 vaccine.

The CDR3 nucleotides are TGTGCCAGCAGCGCGTGGGGGGAGGACTATGGCTACACCTTC. Protein sequence: CASSAWGEDYGYTF. The V call is TRBV13, the J call TRBJ1-2; D may be TRBD1 (5 bases). Germline CDR1 is PRHDT and CDR2 is FYEKMQ (reference sequence). This CDR3 has 14 residues. Trimming took 5 bases from V and 3 from J, leaving 13 bases between them.